This T cell receptor (beta chain) comes out of a study of blood T cell repertoires in COVID-19. TCRdb's table, derived via immunoSEQ multiplex PCR, lists solely in-frame clones and lacks some. The sample lists nearly 110,000 clones, around 90% occurring once. Germline lookup yields CDR1 KGHSH and CDR2 LQKENI. V was clipped by 3 bases and J by 4 bases, with 16 bases between them. The CDR3 runs to 16 residues. This TCR was recovered from a man aged 35 to 55 with active or convalescent COVID-19. The chain has TRBV18 and TRBJ2-1; maybe TRBD2 (6 bases). The sample consisted of peripheral blood. This chain's CDR3 is CASSPSSGGIYNEQFF. DNA of the CDR3: TGTGCCAGCTCACCGTCATCAGGCGGGATATACAATGAGCAGTTCTTC.